This entry features one TCR beta chain sequence. It lacks a known antigen. No base quality information exists; no much larger clone differs at one position. The source of the sample is a study of blood T cells in healthy people across ages (dated by TCRdb to between 2014 and 2017). Regarding the study in general: In model experiments, roughly one uniquely barcoded TCR beta cDNA molecule per two T cells was captured by template switching. To track age-related changes in TCR beta repertoire diversity, the study relied on deep sequencing normalized with unique cDNA molecular identifiers. Two additional independent replicas of 1 million unique cDNA reads from the same blood draw were analyzed for two donors (one aged 18 to 30 and one aged 80 or older). Donors of different ages were randomly distributed across sequencing lanes to avoid experimental bias. Donors were grouped into four age groups: young (average approximately 16 years), middle-aged (39), aged (over 55) and long-lived (just over 80).

The roughly 39 donors, aged roughly 6 to 95 years, were systemically healthy Caucasian individuals from Russia. Ten milliliters of peripheral blood were drawn from each donor into EDTA-treated Vacutainer tubes. PBMCs were isolated by Ficoll-Paque density-gradient centrifugation, with at least 6 million obtained per sample. Trizol reagent was used to extract total RNA from PBMCs, with at least 5.5 micrograms per sample. The percentages of naive CD45RAhigh/CD27high T cells were determined by flow cytometry on a PBMC aliquot from every donor. Libraries were made using 5' RACE. Sequencing relied on an Illumina HiSeq 2500. The second PCR ran for roughly 7 to 12 cycles and used a J-beta primer mix along with a sample-barcoded 5' primer. A template-switch 5' adaptor carrying 12 random nucleotides introduced a unique molecular identifier onto each TCR beta cDNA molecule. At least 2.5 million CDR3-containing paired-end reads were obtained from each sample. All of the RNA was converted into first-strand cDNA using the Mint cDNA synthesis kit, with a TRBC-specific oligonucleotide serving as the primer. Following uracil-DNA glycosylase treatment, all cDNA underwent a first 18-cycle PCR with the universal primers M1SS and BC2_uni_R. In the source study's methods: Normalization of each sample was performed by random selection of 1 million high-quality reads, each carrying a distinct molecular identifier. Reads with shared molecular identifiers were discarded instead of being binned into consensus sequences. MiTCR, set to a Q25 quality threshold and the strictest error-elimination algorithm, was used for CDR3 identification, clonotype clustering and error correction. A nonparametric unseen species model using Euler transformation provided a lower-bound estimate of total TCR beta diversity. TCRdb cleaned the public reads at Q25 with fastp, built clones with MiXCR and kept in-frame beta chains. Every distinct CDR3 protein forms one entry, paired with its most common genes and DNA. TCRdb's processing, not the authors', yielded these V and J calls. For this sample the table gives approximately 1,100,000 distinct CDR3 sequences, of which 45% were detected only once. The ten top clones hold 15% to 20% of the sample.

The germline V end is reduced by 3 bases and the J end by 6 bases; junction bases left unmatched: 5. CDR1 and CDR2, looked up from the germline V gene (reference sequence), are SGHNT and YYREEE. From the cysteine up to the phenylalanine, the CDR3 has a length of 15 residues. Here the CDR3 DNA is all that survives: 45 bases in frame from base 1. General study outcomes and caveats: As age increased, observed TCR beta diversity per million T cells dropped in a roughly linear way, and a significant reduction was already evident by age about 40. Because donor CMV infection status was unknown, age-related changes in expanded clonotypes were potentially confounded. Conclusive comparison of naive and antigen-experienced compartments was prevented by the profiling of bulk unsorted PBMCs. Compared with the aged group, more naive CD4+ T cells, fewer expanded clones and increased TCR diversity were shown by the long-lived group, suggesting age selection. There was a strong correlation between observed TCR beta diversity and the percentage of naive T cells measured by flow cytometry. Total diversity estimates from one million sequenced T cells were considered lower bounds and underestimates.

Sequenced input: blood. The V and J genes are TRBV5-4 and TRBJ2-2; 10 bases in the junction line up with TRBD2. The sequence came from a woman aged 60-75 years in good health. The CDR3 region: CASSSESGRAGELFF. Read as DNA, the sequence is TGTGCCAGCAGCTCAGAAAGCGGGAGGGCCGGGGAGCTGTTTTTT. When the CDR3 is completed using the reference TRBV5-4 and TRBJ2-2 genes on either side, the full variable domain is ETGVTQSPTHLIKTRGQQVTLRCSSQSGHNTVSWYQQALGQGPQFIFQYYREEENGRGNFPPRFSGLQFPNYSSELNVNALELDDSALYLCASSSESGRAGELFFGEGSRLTVL.